This T cell receptor (beta chain) was profiled in a study of blood T cell repertoires in COVID-19. This clone was observed a single time. The method was immunoSEQ multiplex PCR; TCRdb's version includes in-frame clones alone and lacks a portion of them. The repertoire holds around 400,000 clones, with 70% to 90% as singletons. Those enrolled, adults aged roughly 18 to 90 years, came from roughly 22 US areas. Someone with COVID-19 had been met by exposed participants within 2 weeks before study entry. V gave up 3 bases and J gave up 8 bases; unmatched junction bases: 6. The length of the CDR3 is 15 residues. CDR1 and CDR2 (germline): MDHEN, SYDVKM.

The source of this sequence is a young woman who had been exposed to COVID-19. Sequencing input: PBMCs or T cells enriched from blood (not recorded which). V is TRBV28 and J is TRBJ2-1, with TRBD2 matching 11 bases. The CDR3 DNA reads as TGTGCCAGCAGTTTGATGACTAGCGGGATGGATGAGCAGTTCTTC. Translated: CASSLMTSGMDEQFF.